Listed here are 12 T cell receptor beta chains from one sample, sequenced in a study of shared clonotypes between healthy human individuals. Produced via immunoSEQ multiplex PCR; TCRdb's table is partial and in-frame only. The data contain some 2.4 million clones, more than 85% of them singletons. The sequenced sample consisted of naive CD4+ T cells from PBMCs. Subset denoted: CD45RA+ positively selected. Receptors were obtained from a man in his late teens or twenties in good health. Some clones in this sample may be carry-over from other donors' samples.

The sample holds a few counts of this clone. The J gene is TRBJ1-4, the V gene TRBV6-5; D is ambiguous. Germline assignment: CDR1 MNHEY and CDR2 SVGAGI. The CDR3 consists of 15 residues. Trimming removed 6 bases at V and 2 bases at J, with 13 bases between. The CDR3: CASSPRAGTNEKLFF. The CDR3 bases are TGTGCCAGCAGCCCCCGTGCCGGGACTAATGAAAAACTGTTTTTT.

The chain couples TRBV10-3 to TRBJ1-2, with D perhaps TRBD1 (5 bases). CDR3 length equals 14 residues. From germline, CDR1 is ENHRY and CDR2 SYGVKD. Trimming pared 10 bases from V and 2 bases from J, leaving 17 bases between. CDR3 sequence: CATRFGGGNYGYTF. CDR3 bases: TGTGCCACCCGCTTTGGGGGAGGAAACTATGGCTACACCTTC.

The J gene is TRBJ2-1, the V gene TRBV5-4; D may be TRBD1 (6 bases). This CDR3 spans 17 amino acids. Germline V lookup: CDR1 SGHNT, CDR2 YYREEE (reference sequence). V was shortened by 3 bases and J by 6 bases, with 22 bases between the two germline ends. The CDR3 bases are TGTGCCAGCAGCTCTGGAGGCCAGGGACATGCAGCCAATGAGCAGTTCTTC. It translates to CASSSGGQGHAANEQFF.

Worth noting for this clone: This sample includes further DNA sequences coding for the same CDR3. In nucleotides, the CDR3 is TGCGCCAGCAGCTTGGGACAGAGACAAGAGACCCAGTACTTC. This sequence encodes CASSLGQRQETQYF. The chain uses TRBV5-1 and TRBJ2-5; D may be TRBD1 (5 bases). In germline, CDR1 is SGHRS, CDR2 YFSETQ. The CDR3 has 14 amino acids. V lost 0 bases, J lost 2 bases, and 8 bases lay in between. Full variable domain (rest looked up from reference TRBV5-1 and TRBJ2-5): KAGVTQTPRYLIKTRGQQVTLSCSPISGHRSVSWYQQTPGQGLQFLFEYFSETQRNKGNFPGRFSGRQFSNSRSEMNVSTLELGDSALYLCASSLGQRQETQYFGPGTRLLVL.

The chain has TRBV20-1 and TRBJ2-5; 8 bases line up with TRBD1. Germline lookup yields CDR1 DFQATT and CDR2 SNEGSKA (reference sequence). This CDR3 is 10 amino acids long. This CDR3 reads CGQGEETQYF. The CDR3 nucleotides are TGCGGACAGGGAGAAGAGACCCAGTACTTC.

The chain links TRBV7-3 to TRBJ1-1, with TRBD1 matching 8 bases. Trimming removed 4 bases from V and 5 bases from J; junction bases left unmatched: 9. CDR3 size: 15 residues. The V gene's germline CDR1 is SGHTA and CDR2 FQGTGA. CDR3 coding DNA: TGTGCCAGCAGCTCCACAGGACAGGGTAGGACTGAAGCTTTCTTT. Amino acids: CASSSTGQGRTEAFF.

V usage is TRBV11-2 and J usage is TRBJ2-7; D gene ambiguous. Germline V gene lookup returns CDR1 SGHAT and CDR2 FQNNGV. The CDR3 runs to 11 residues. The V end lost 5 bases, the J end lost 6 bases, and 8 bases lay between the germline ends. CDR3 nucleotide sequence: TGTGCCAGCAGCCCCTTCGGCGAGCAGTACTTC. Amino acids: CASSPFGEQYF.

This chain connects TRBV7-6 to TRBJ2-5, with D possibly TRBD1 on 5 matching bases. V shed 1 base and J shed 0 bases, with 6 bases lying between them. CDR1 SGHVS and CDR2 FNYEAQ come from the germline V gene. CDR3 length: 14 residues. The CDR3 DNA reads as TGTGCCAGCAGCTTAGTCAGGGACCAAGAGACCCAGTACTTC. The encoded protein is CASSLVRDQETQYF. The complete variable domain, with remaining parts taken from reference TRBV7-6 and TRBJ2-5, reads GAGVSQSPRYKVTKRGQDVALRCDPISGHVSLYWYRQALGQGPEFLTYFNYEAQQDKSGLPNDRFSAERPEGSISTLTIQRTEQRDSAMYRCASSLVRDQETQYFGPGTRLLVL.

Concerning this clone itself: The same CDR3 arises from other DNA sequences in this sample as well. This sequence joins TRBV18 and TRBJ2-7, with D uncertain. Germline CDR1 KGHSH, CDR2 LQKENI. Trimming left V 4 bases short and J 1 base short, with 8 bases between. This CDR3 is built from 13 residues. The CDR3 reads CASSRGYSYEQYF. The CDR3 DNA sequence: TGTGCCAGCTCACGGGGTTATTCCTACGAGCAGTACTTC.

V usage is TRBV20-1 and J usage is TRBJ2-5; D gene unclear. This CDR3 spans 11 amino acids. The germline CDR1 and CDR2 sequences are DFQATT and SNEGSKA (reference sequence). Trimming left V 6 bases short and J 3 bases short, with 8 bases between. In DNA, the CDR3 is TGCAGTGCGCCCAGGAAAGAGACCCAGTACTTC. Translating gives CSAPRKETQYF.

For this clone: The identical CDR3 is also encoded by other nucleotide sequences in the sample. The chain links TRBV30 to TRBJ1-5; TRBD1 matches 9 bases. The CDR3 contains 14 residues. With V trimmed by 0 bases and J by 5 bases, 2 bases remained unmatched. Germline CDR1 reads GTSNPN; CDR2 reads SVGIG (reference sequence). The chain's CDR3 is CAWSVGQGHQPQHF. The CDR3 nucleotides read TGTGCCTGGAGTGTTGGACAGGGGCATCAGCCCCAGCATTTT.

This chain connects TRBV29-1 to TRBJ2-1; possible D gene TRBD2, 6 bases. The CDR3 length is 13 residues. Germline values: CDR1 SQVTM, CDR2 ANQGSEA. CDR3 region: CSARGNSYNEQFF. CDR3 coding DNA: TGCAGTGCCCGCGGGAACTCCTACAATGAGCAGTTCTTC.